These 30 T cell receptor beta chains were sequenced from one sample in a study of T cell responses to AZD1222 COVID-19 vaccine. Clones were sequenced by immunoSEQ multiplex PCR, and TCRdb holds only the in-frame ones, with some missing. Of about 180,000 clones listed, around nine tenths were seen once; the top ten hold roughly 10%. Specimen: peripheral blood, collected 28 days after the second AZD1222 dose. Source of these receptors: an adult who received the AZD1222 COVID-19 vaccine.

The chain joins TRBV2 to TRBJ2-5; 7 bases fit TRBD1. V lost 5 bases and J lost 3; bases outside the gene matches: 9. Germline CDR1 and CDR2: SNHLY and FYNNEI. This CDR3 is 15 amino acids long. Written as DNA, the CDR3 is TGTGCCAGCAGTAACACCGGGACAGCGAAAGAGACCCAGTACTTC. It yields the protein CASSNTGTAKETQYF.

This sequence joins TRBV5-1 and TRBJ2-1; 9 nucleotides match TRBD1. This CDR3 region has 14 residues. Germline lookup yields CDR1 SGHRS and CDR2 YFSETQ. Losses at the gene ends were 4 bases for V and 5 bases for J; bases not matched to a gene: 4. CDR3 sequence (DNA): TGCGCCAGCAGCCTAAGGACAGGGGACAATGAGCAGTTCTTC. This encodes CASSLRTGDNEQFF.

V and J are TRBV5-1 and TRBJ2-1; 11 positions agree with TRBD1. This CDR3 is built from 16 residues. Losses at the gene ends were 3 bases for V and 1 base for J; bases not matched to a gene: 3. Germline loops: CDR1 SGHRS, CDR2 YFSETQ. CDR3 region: CASSWTGGRSYNEQFF. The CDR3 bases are TGCGCCAGCAGCTGGACAGGGGGCAGGTCCTACAATGAGCAGTTCTTC.

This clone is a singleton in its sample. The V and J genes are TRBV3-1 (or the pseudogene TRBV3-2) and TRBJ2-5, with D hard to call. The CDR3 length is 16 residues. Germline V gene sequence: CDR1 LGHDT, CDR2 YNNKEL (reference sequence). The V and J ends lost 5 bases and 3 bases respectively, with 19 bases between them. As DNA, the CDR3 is TGTGCCAGCAGCTTCGTGGTAGGGCAGAGGAAAGAGACCCAGTACTTC. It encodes CASSFVVGQRKETQYF.

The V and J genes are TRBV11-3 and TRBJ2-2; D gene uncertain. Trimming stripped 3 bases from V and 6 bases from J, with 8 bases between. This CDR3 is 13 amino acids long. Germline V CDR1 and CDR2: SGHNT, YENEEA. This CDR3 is CASSFGGPGELFF. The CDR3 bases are TGTGCCAGCAGCTTCGGTGGTCCCGGGGAGCTGTTTTTT.

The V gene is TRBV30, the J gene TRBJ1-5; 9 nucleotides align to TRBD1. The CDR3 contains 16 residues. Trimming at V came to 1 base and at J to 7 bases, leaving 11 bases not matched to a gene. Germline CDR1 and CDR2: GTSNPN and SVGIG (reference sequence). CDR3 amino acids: CAWSARTGVGRQPQHF. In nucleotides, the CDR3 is TGTGCCTGGAGTGCCCGGACAGGGGTGGGTAGGCAGCCCCAGCATTTT.

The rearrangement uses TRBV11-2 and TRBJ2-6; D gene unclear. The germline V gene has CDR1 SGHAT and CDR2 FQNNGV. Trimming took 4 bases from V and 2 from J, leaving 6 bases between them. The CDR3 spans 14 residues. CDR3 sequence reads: CASSSRTGANVLTF. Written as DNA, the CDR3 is TGTGCCAGCAGCTCAAGAACTGGGGCCAACGTCCTGACTTTC.

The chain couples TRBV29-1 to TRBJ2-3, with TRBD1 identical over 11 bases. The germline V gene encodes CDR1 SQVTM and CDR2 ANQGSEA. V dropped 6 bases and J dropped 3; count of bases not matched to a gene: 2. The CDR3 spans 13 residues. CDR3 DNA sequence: TGCAGCGTAGGGACAGGGGGTACAGATACGCAGTATTTT. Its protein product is CSVGTGGTDTQYF.

The CDR3 region is CASTETGGREKLFF. In DNA form, the CDR3 reads TGCGCCAGCACCGAGACAGGGGGGCGTGAAAAACTGTTTTTT. The V gene is TRBV5-1, the J gene TRBJ1-4; 9 bases are a match to TRBD1. The germline V gene encodes CDR1 SGHRS and CDR2 YFSETQ. The CDR3 consists of 14 residues. V gave up 6 bases and J gave up 7 bases; unmatched junction bases: 7.

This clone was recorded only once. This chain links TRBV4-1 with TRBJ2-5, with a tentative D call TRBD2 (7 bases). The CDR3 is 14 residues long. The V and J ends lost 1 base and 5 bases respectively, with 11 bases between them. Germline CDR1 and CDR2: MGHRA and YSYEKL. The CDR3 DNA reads TGCGCCAGCAGCCAAGGGGGGGGCCGGGAGACCCAGTACTTC. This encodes CASSQGGGRETQYF.

The CDR3 is CAISEGTSSYEQYF. In DNA form, the CDR3 reads TGTGCCATCAGTGAAGGCACCAGCTCCTACGAGCAGTACTTC. The chain is built from TRBV10-3 and TRBJ2-7; no firm D call. V was pared by 3 bases and J by 0 bases, with 9 bases between. Germline V gives CDR1 ENHRY, CDR2 SYGVKD. The length of the CDR3 is 14 residues.

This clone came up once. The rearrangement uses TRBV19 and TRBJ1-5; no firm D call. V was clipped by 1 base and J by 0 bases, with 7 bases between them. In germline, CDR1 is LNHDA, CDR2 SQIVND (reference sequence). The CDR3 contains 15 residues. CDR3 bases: TGTGCCAGTAGTATAGCCCTGCCTAGCAATCAGCCCCAGCATTTT. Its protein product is CASSIALPSNQPQHF.

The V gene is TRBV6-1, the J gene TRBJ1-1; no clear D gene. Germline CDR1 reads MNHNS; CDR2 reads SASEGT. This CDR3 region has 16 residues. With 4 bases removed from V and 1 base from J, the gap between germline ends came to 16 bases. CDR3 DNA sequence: TGTGCCAGCAGTGCGTCAGCAACTCACGCGAACACTGAAGCTTTCTTT. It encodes CASSASATHANTEAFF.

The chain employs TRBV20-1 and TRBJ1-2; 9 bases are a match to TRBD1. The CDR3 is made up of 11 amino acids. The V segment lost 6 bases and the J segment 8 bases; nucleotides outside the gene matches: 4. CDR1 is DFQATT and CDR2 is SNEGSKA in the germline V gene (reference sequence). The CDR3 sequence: CSARTGDGYTF. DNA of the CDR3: TGCAGTGCCCGGACAGGGGACGGCTACACCTTC.

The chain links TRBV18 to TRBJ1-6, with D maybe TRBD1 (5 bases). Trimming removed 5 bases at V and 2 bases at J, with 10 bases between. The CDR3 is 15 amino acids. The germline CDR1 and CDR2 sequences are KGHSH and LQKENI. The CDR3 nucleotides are TGTGCCAGCTCATTTAGGGACGCCTATAATTCACCCCTCCACTTT. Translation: CASSFRDAYNSPLHF.

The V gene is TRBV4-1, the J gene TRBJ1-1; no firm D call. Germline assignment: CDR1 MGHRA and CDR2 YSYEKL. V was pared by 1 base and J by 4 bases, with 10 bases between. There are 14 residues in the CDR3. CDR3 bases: TGCGCCAGCAGCCAAGCCAAGGGTTTCACTGAAGCTTTCTTT. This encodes CASSQAKGFTEAFF.

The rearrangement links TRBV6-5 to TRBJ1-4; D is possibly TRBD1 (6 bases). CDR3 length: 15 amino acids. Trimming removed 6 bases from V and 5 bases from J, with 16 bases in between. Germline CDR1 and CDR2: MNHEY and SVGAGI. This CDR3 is CASRTGGGGNEKLFF. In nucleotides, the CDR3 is TGTGCCAGCAGGACCGGAGGGGGGGGCAATGAAAAACTGTTTTTT.

CDR3 sequence (DNA): TGTGCCACCAGCTTCAAAACGAAAGGTAGGGTAGAAAGGAACACTGAAGCTTTCTTT. Amino acid sequence: CATSFKTKGRVERNTEAFF. The genes are TRBV15 and TRBJ1-1; D gene uncertain. Germline V gene data show CDR1 as LNHNV and CDR2 as YYDKDF (reference sequence). Trimming shortened V by 5 bases and J by 1 base, and 26 bases separated the two germline ends. There are 19 residues in the CDR3.

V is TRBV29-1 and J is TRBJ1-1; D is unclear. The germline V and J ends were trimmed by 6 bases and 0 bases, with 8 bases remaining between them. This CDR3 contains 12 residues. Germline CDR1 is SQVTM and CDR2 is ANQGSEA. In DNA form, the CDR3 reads TGCAGCGTGGAACTGGTGAACACTGAAGCTTTCTTT. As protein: CSVELVNTEAFF.

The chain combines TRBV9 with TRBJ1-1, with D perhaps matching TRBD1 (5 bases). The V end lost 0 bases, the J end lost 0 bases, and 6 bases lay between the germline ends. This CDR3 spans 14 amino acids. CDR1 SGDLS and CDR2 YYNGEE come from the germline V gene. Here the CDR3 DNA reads TGTGCCAGCAGCGTAGGGACATTGAACACTGAAGCTTTCTTT. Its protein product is CASSVGTLNTEAFF. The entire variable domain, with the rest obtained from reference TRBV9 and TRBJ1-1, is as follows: DSGVTQTPKHLITATGQRVTLRCSPRSGDLSVYWYQQSLDQGLQFLIQYYNGEERAKGNILERFSAQQFPDLHSELNLSSLELGDSALYFCASSVGTLNTEAFFGQGTRLTVV.

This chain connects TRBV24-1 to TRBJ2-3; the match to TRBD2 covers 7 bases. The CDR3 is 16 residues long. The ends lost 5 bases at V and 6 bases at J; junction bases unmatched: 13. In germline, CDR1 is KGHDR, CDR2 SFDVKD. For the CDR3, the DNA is TGTGCCACCAGTGTTCCCCGCGGGGGAGCCAGGGATACGCAGTATTTT. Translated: CATSVPRGGARDTQYF.

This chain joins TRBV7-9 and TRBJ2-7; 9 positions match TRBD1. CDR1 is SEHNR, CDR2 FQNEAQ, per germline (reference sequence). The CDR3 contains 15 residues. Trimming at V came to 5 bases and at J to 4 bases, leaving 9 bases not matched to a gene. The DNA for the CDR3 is TGTGCCAGCAGCCCAGGCCGGGACAGGGAATACGAGCAGTACTTC. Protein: CASSPGRDREYEQYF.

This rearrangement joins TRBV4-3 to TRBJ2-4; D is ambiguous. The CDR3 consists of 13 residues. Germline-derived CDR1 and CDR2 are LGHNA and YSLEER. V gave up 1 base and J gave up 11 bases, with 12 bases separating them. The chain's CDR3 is CASSQVRQSVQYF. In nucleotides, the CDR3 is TGCGCCAGCAGCCAAGTTAGACAATCAGTTCAGTACTTC.

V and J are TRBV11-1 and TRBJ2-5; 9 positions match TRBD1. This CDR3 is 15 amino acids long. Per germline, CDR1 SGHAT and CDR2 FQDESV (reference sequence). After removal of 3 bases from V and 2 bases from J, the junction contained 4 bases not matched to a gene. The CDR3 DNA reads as TGTGCCAGCAGCTTGGACAGGGGAAGACAAGAGACCCAGTACTTC. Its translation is CASSLDRGRQETQYF.

The CDR3 region has the DNA TGTGCCAGCAGTTCCGAGCAAGAGACCCAGTACTTC. Translated: CASSSEQETQYF. This chain uses TRBV12-3 or TRBV12-4 with TRBJ2-5; no definite D call. This CDR3 spans 12 amino acids. V shed 4 bases and J shed 2 bases, with 5 bases lying between them.

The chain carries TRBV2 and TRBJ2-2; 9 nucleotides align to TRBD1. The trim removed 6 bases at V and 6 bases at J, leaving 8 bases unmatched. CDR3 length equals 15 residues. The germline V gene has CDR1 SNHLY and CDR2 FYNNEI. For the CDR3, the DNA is TGTGCCAGCAGATTCCCGGGACAGGGACCCGGGGAGCTGTTTTTT. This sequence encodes CASRFPGQGPGELFF.

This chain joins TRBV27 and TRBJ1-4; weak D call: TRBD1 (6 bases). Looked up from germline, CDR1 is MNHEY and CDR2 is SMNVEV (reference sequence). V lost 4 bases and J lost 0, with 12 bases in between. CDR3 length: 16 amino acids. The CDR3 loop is CASSYRVSSTNEKLFF. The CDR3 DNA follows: TGTGCCAGCAGTTACAGGGTATCCTCAACTAATGAAAAACTGTTTTTT.

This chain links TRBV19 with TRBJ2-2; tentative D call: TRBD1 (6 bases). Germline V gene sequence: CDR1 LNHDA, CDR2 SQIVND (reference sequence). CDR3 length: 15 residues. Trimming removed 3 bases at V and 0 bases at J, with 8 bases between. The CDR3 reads CASSINRANTGELFF. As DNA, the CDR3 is TGTGCCAGTAGTATTAACAGGGCGAACACCGGGGAGCTGTTTTTT.

The CDR3: CASSDRDRTSDTQYF. Here the CDR3 DNA reads TGTGCCAGCAGCGACCGGGACAGGACCTCAGATACGCAGTATTTT. The J gene is TRBJ2-3, the V gene TRBV6-5, with 8 bases that match TRBD1. J lost 4 bases, V lost 6 bases, and 9 bases had no gene match. Germline CDR1 is MNHEY and CDR2 is SVGAGI. The length of the CDR3 is 15 residues.

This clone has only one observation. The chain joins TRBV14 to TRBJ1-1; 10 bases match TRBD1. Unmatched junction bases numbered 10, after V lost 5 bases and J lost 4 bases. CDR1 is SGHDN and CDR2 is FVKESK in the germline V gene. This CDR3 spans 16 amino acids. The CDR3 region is CASSLRTGGIGTEAFF. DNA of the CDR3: TGTGCCAGCAGCTTGAGGACAGGGGGGATAGGCACTGAAGCTTTCTTT.